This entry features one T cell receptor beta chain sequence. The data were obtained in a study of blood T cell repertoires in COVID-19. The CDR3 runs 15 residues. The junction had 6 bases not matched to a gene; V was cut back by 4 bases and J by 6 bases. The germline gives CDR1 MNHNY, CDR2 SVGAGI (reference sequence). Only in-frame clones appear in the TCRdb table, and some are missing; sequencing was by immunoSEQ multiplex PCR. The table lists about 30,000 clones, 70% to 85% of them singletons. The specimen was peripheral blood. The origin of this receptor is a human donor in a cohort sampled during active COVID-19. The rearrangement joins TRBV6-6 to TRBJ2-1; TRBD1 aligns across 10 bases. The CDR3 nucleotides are TGTGCCAGCAGTTCCCGGGACAGGGGCAGCAATGAGCAGTTCTTC. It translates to CASSSRDRGSNEQFF.